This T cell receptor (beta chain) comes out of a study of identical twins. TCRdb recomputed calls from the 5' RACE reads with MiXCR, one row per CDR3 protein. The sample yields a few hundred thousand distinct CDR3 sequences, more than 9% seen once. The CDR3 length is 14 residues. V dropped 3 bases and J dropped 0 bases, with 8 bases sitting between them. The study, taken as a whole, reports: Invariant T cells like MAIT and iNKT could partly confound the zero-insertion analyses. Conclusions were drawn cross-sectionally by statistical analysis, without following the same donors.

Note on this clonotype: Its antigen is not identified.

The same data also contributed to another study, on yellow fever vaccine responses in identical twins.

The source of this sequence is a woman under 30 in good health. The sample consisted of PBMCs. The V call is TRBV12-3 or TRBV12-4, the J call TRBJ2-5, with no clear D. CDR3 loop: CASSFYRDQETQYF. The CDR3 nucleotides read TGTGCCAGCAGTTTTTACAGAGACCAAGAGACCCAGTACTTC.